This T cell receptor beta chain originates from a study of OX40 agonist ivuxolimab in advanced cancers. Study-level background: Under the entry rules, prior anti-PD-1, anti-PD-L1 or anti-CTLA-4 therapy was allowed, and approximately 40% had some. The study, taken as a whole, reports: CD8+ T cells averaged more expanded clones than CD4+.

TCRdb keeps only in-frame clones here, not all; method: immunoSEQ multiplex PCR. Counted here are under 60,000 clones, roughly 82% occurring once; the ten biggest clones make up under 5%. This clone was counted between two and nine times. Its antigen is unidentified. The germline CDR1 and CDR2 sequences are MNHEY and SMNVEV (reference sequence). Between the trimmed V and J ends, which lost 5 bases and 5 bases, there was a span of 10 bases. This CDR3 has 13 residues. V gene TRBV27 combines with J gene TRBJ1-5; no firm D call. The TCR originated in an adult with an advanced solid tumor such as melanoma, head and neck, liver or kidney cancer. This specimen consisted of CD4+ or CD8+ T cells sorted from blood, obtained in a trial of the OX40 agonist ivuxolimab. In DNA, the CDR3 is TGTGCCAGCAGTCAACAAAGAGATCAGCCCCAGCATTTT. This encodes CASSQQRDQPQHF.